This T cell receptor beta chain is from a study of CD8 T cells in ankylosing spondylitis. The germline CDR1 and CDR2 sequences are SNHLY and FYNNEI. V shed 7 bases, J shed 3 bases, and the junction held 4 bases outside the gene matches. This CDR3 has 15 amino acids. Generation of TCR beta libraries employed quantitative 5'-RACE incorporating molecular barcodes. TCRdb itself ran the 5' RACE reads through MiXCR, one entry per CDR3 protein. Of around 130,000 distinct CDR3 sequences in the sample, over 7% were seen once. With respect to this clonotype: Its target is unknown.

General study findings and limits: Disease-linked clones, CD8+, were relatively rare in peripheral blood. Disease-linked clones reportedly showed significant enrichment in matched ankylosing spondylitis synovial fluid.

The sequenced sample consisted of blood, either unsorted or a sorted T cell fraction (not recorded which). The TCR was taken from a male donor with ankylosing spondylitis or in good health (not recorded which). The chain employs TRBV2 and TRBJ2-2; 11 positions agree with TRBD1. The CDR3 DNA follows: TGTGCCAGCACGGACAGGGGGCTAGACACCGGGGAGCTGTTTTTT. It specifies CASTDRGLDTGELFF.